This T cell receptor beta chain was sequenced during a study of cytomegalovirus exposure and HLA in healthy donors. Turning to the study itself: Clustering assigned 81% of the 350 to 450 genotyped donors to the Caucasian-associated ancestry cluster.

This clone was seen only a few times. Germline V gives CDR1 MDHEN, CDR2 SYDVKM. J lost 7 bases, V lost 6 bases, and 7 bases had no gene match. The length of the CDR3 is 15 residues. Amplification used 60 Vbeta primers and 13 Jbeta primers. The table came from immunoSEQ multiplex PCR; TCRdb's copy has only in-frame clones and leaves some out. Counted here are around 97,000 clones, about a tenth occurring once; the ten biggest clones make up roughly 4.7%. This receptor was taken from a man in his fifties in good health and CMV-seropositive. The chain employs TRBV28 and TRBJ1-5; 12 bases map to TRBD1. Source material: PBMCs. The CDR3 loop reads CASRPGTGGVQPQHF. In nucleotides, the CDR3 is TGTGCCAGCAGGCCCGGGACAGGGGGCGTCCAGCCCCAGCATTTT.